The sequence of this TCR beta chain was determined in a study of identical twins. Overall study results and limits: It was possible that invariant MAIT and iNKT cells partly confounded the zero-insertion analyses. Models predicted less out-of-frame TCR alpha sharing in monozygotic twins than was found. Out-of-frame alpha sequences shared by twins showed excess low generation probability. Abundant cord blood beta clonotypes carried fewer insertions; memory repertoires showed none.

This clonotype was seen repeatedly, ten times or more. What it binds is unknown. TCRdb used MiXCR to reprocess the 5' RACE reads, holding one entry per CDR3 protein. Of more than 650,000 distinct CDR3 sequences in the sample, 6.1% are singletons; the top ten hold 1.5% to 2%. The source is a young man in good health. The sample consisted of naive T cells sorted from blood.

The DNA of the CDR3 is TGCGCCAGCAGCTTAGGGACCCGAACAGGGAATGAGCAGTTCTTC. Its translation: CASSLGTRTGNEQFF. The J gene is TRBJ2-1, the V gene TRBV5-1; the D gene is possibly TRBD1 (6 bases). The CDR3 is 15 residues long. Per germline, CDR1 SGHRS and CDR2 YFSETQ. V lost 2 bases and J lost 7, with 16 bases in between.